This TCR beta chain derives from a study of shared clonotypes between healthy human individuals. A remark on this clone: The antigen is undetermined.

In germline, CDR1 is LNHDA, CDR2 SQIVND (reference sequence). V shed 7 bases and J shed 4 bases, with 14 bases lying between them. The CDR3 has 13 amino acids. In the naive CD8 group, cells lacked CD45RO and were positively selected for CCR7, so terminally differentiated effector memory CD45RA+ cells were left out. Donors were Caucasian adults residing in Nashville, Tennessee, USA. Study-wide points: Across a handful of donors, naive CD4 shared around 5.1%, naive CD8 3.5% to 4%, memory CD4 about 2.4%, memory CD8 under 0.5%.

In the sorted-subset replicate PCRs, around 0.2 ug DNA, 25,000 to 35,000 T cell genomes, was used. The assay was immunoSEQ multiplex PCR, and TCRdb's table has in-frame clones only and misses some. The sample lists roughly 2 million clones; 85% to 95% were seen once. The source is a man in his late teens or twenties in good health. The chain couples TRBV19 to TRBJ2-7, with D possibly being TRBD1 (6 bases). The material sequenced was naive CD8+ T cells sorted from blood. In DNA form, the CDR3 reads TGTGCCAGTACCGCAGGGGCTGGGTACGAGCAGTACTTC. This encodes CASTAGAGYEQYF.